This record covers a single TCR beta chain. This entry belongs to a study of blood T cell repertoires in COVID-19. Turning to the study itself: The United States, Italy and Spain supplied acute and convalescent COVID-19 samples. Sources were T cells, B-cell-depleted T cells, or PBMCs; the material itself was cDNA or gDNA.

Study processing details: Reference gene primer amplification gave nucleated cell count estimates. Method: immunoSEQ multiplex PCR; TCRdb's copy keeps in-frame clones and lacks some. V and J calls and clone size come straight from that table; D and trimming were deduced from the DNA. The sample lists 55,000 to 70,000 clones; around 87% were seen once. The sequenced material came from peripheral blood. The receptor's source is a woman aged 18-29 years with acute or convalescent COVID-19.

CDR3 DNA: TGTGCCAGCAGTTTTCGGGGTGCGGGCAATCAGCCCCAGCATTTT. This sequence encodes CASSFRGAGNQPQHF. The chain is built from TRBV28 and TRBJ1-5; D unresolved. V was clipped by 3 bases and J by 2 bases, with 11 bases between them. The CDR3 extends over 15 amino acids. CDR1 is MDHEN, CDR2 SYDVKM, per germline.